This T cell receptor (beta chain) was recovered during a study of T cells in Graves' hyperthyroidism and ophthalmopathy. Study-level background: Specimen type is peripheral blood, collected at initial diagnosis prior to any treatment.

Amplified TCR beta CDR3 regions derived from RNA transcripts. The TCR CDR3 was amplified in a first-round RT-PCR using the HTBI primer set. From the multiplex PCR reads, TCRdb called clonotypes with MiXCR, one entry per CDR3 protein. There are fewer than 850,000 distinct CDR3 sequences in the sample; around a sixth occur only once, and about 14% lies in the top ten. The table lists this clonotype with many counts. The sequence was obtained from a man aged 50 to 59 with Graves' hyperthyroidism. The sample consisted of blood.

The DNA for the CDR3 is TGCAGTGCTAGAGATAGGACCGGGACGGTGAACACTGAAGCTTTCTTT. This translates into CSARDRTGTVNTEAFF. V is TRBV20-1 and J is TRBJ1-1; D is possibly TRBD1 (5 bases). CDR1 DFQATT and CDR2 SNEGSKA come from the germline V gene (reference sequence). With 0 bases removed from V and 0 bases from J, the gap between germline ends came to 14 bases. There are 16 residues in the CDR3.